This note documents a single T cell receptor beta chain sequence. The record originates from a study of T cell changes during pregnancy in multiple sclerosis. Germline V gene sequence: CDR1 SGHNT, CDR2 YYREEE (reference sequence). This CDR3 is 15 amino acids long. Profiled with immunoSEQ multiplex PCR; TCRdb holds only in-frame clones, not every one. The sample includes under 50,000 clones, roughly 95% of them seen just once. The gene calls are TRBV5-4 and TRBJ2-3; 10 nucleotides match TRBD2. This sequence originates from a female donor with multiple sclerosis, enrolled in a pregnancy study. Sequencing used CD8+ T cells from peripheral blood mononuclear cells, obtained after pregnancy. CDR3 region: CAQAVAGGSTDTQYF. In DNA form, the CDR3 reads TGTGCTCAGGCTGTAGCGGGGGGTAGCACAGATACGCAGTATTTT.